The clone carrying this T cell receptor beta chain was observed once. Method: immunoSEQ multiplex PCR; TCRdb's copy keeps in-frame clones and lacks some. The sample yields more than 550,000 clones, less than 95% seen once. This entry belongs to a study of shared clonotypes between healthy human individuals. Germline V gives CDR1 SGHDT, CDR2 YYEEEE. CDR3 length equals 13 residues. The trim removed 2 bases at V and 4 bases at J, leaving 2 bases unmatched. This sequence originates from a man younger than 30 in good health. Some clones in this sample may be carry-over from other donors' samples. The sample taken for sequencing was memory CD8+ T cells from PBMCs. Subset noted: CD45RO+ cells pooled with CCR7-negative TemRA cells. The chain joins TRBV5-6 to TRBJ1-1, with 7 bases matching TRBD1. The CDR3 DNA reads as TGTGCCAGCAGCTTCTACAGGGGCACTGAAGCTTTCTTT. This gives the protein CASSFYRGTEAFF.